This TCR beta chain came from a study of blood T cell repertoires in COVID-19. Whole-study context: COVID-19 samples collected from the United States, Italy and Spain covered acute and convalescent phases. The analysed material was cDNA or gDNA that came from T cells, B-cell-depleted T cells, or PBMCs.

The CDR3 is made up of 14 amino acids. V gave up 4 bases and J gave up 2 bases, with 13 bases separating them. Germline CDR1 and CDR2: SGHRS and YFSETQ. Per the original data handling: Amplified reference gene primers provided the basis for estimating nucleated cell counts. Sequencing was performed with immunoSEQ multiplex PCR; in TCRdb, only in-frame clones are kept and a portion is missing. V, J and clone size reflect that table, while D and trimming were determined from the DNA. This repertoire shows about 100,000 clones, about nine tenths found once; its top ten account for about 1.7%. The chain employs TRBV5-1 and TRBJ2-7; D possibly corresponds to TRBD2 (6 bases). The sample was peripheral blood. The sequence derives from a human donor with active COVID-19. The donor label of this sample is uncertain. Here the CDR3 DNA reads TGCGCCAGCAGCCCGGGGGATACTACCTACGAGCAGTACTTC. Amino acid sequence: CASSPGDTTYEQYF.